Below, 17 T cell receptor beta chains from the same sample are listed, as sequenced in a study of cytomegalovirus exposure and HLA in healthy donors. The PCR contained 60 Vbeta and 13 Jbeta primers. Sequencing was performed with immunoSEQ multiplex PCR; in TCRdb, only in-frame clones are kept and a portion is missing. The table lists about 150,000 clones, less than 80% of them singletons. The sequencing sample was made of PBMCs. These receptors came from a female donor in good health and CMV-seropositive.

V usage is TRBV9 and J usage is TRBJ2-1; the D gene is possibly TRBD1 (6 bases). Germline-derived CDR1 and CDR2 are SGDLS and YYNGEE. This CDR3 spans 15 amino acids. V shed 6 bases and J shed 1 base, with 14 bases lying between them. Here the CDR3 DNA reads TGTGCCAGCACAAATGGGGACAATTCCTACAATGAGCAGTTCTTC. Amino acid sequence: CASTNGDNSYNEQFF.

The chain employs TRBV11-2 and TRBJ2-5, with TRBD2 matching 9 bases. The CDR3 has 14 amino acids. The junction had 5 bases not matched to a gene; V was cut back by 4 bases and J by 5 bases. CDR1 is SGHAT and CDR2 is FQNNGV in the germline V gene. The CDR3, as DNA: TGTGCCAGCAGCTCAGGGACTAGCAGTGAGACCCAGTACTTC. Encoded protein: CASSSGTSSETQYF.

The gene calls are TRBV5-1 and TRBJ1-2; D may be TRBD1 (6 bases). Trimming pared 0 bases from V and 4 bases from J, leaving 7 bases between. This CDR3 region has 13 residues. Germline loops: CDR1 SGHRS, CDR2 YFSETQ. CDR3 in amino acids: CASSLVDSYGYTF. The CDR3, as DNA: TGCGCCAGCAGCTTGGTGGACAGCTATGGCTACACCTTC.

This clone occurred a few times. The chain uses TRBV7-2 and TRBJ2-3; D unclear. The CDR3 consists of 16 residues. From germline, CDR1 is SGHTA and CDR2 FQGNSA. The germline V and J ends were trimmed by 0 bases and 2 bases, with 12 bases remaining between them. The CDR3: CASSLALGRTTDTQYF. CDR3 nucleotide sequence: TGTGCCAGCAGCTTAGCGCTGGGCAGAACCACAGATACGCAGTATTTT.

The chain couples TRBV5-1 to TRBJ1-4; 9 bases agree with TRBD1. The junction had 0 bases not matched to a gene; V was cut back by 3 bases and J by 0 bases. CDR1 and CDR2 (germline): SGHRS, YFSETQ. There are 15 residues in the CDR3. The CDR3, as DNA: TGCGCCAGCAGCTGGACAGGGGCAACTAATGAAAAACTGTTTTTT. The encoded protein is CASSWTGATNEKLFF.

The chain carries TRBV5-1 and TRBJ1-6; 7 positions agree with TRBD1. The germline gives CDR1 SGHRS, CDR2 YFSETQ. The CDR3 length is 14 residues. V shed 4 bases, J shed 10 bases, and the junction held 8 bases outside the gene matches. The CDR3 DNA sequence: TGCGCCAGCAGCCTCGACAGGGATGGGTCACCCCTCCACTTT. It yields the protein CASSLDRDGSPLHF.

The chain uses TRBV27 and TRBJ1-1, with D unresolved. V was pared by 7 bases and J by 5 bases, with 17 bases between. In germline, CDR1 is MNHEY, CDR2 SMNVEV (reference sequence). The CDR3 is 14 amino acids. This CDR3 is CASKGPRGGTEAFF. The CDR3 region has the DNA TGTGCCAGCAAGGGTCCACGGGGTGGTACTGAAGCTTTCTTT.

The chain is built from TRBV6-5 and TRBJ2-4; TRBD1 might be the D (6 bases). The germline V and J ends were trimmed by 4 bases and 6 bases, with 10 bases remaining between them. The CDR3 runs 13 residues. Germline V lookup: CDR1 MNHEY, CDR2 SVGAGI. The DNA of the CDR3 is TGTGCCAGCAGTTCGGGACATCGAAACATTCAGTACTTC. Translated, it gives CASSSGHRNIQYF.

This chain links TRBV5-1 with TRBJ1-5, with 8 bases identical to TRBD1. The ends lost 4 bases at V and 7 bases at J; junction bases unmatched: 10. This CDR3 contains 15 residues. Germline assignment: CDR1 SGHRS and CDR2 YFSETQ. This CDR3 reads CASSESSGGTQPQHF. Written as DNA, the CDR3 is TGCGCCAGCAGCGAGTCATCAGGGGGCACCCAGCCCCAGCATTTT.

The rearrangement uses TRBV6-7 and TRBJ1-2; 7 nucleotides line up with TRBD1. TRBV6-7 carries the ORF label, with uncertain function. The CDR3 is 14 residues long. J was trimmed by 7 bases and V by 2 bases; bases with no gene match: 7. The DNA for the CDR3 is TGTGCCAGCAGTTACAGGGGGCAACATTGTGGCTACACCTTC. Its protein product is CASSYRGQHCGYTF.

The chain recombines TRBV7-9 with TRBJ2-5; D gene ambiguous. Trimming stripped 2 bases from V and 4 bases from J, with 8 bases between. The germline gives CDR1 SEHNR, CDR2 FQNEAQ (reference sequence). CDR3 length: 13 amino acids. CDR3 in amino acids: CASSLQSGETQYF. The CDR3 nucleotides are TGTGCCAGCAGCTTACAGTCAGGAGAGACCCAGTACTTC.

This chain links TRBV11-2 with TRBJ2-5, with 10 positions matching TRBD1. The J call could be wrong; TRBJ2-7 is a better fit for the DNA end. The CDR3 covers 13 residues. The germline gives CDR1 SGHAT, CDR2 FQNNGV. The CDR3 sequence is CASNRDRGFEQYF. CDR3 DNA sequence: TGTGCCAGCAATAGGGACAGGGGATTCGAGCAGTACTTC.

This CDR3 reads CASRLQGNKETQYF. The CDR3 coding sequence is TGTGCCAGCAGGCTACAGGGGAATAAAGAGACCCAGTACTTC. The rearrangement uses TRBV6-6 and TRBJ2-5, with 7 bases that match TRBD1. Germline V gene lookup returns CDR1 MNHNY and CDR2 SVGAGI (reference sequence). The CDR3 has 14 amino acids. After removal of 6 bases from V and 3 bases from J, the junction contained 7 bases not matched to a gene.

The chain couples TRBV2 to TRBJ1-4, with 11 nucleotides matching TRBD1. The CDR3 covers 16 residues. Germline assignment: CDR1 SNHLY and CDR2 FYNNEI. Unmatched junction bases numbered 8, after V lost 3 bases and J lost 8 bases. CDR3 amino acids: CASSDTTGTGGEKLFF. CDR3 DNA: TGTGCCAGCAGTGATACCACCGGGACAGGGGGAGAAAAACTGTTTTTT.

The chain links TRBV6-5 to TRBJ1-2, with 8 bases aligning to TRBD1. The CDR3 has 14 residues. The V and J ends lost 5 bases and 6 bases, in that order; junction bases with no gene match: 8. Germline V gene data show CDR1 as MNHEY and CDR2 as SVGAGI. The CDR3 DNA is TGTGCCAGCAGTCCCGACAGGGGACGGGATGGCTACACCTTC. This encodes CASSPDRGRDGYTF.

As concerns this clone: As the CDR3 is not closed by the conserved phenylalanine or tryptophan, this likely results from a read error. It is unclear where the CDR3 begins or ends on the DNA, so no DNA is shown, and the CDR3 is as TCRdb lists it. The gene calls are TRBV18 and TRBJ2-7; TRBD1, the D gene given by the table, was not confirmed from the DNA. The CDR3 length is 12 residues, termini included. Germline CDR1 KGHSH, CDR2 LQKENI. This chain's CDR3 is CASSGAGTAPSL.

This clone was observed a handful of times. The chain uses TRBV29-1 and TRBJ1-1; maybe TRBD1 (5 bases). The CDR3 consists of 15 residues. CDR1 and CDR2 from the germline V gene are SQVTM and ANQGSEA. Trimming took off 1 base at V and 1 base at J, with 13 bases between the two ends. CDR3 residues: CSVEGDSNRNTEAFF. The CDR3 DNA is TGCAGCGTTGAAGGAGACAGTAACCGGAACACTGAAGCTTTCTTT.